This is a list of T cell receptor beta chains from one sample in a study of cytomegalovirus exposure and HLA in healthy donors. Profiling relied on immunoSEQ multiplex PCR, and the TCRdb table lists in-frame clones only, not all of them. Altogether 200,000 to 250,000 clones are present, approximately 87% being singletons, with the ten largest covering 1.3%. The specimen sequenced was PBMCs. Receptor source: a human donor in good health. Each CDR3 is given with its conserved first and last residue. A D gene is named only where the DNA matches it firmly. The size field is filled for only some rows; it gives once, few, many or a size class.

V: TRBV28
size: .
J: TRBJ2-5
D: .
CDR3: CASRGATQYF
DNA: TGTGCCAGCAGGGGGGCGACCCAGTACTTC

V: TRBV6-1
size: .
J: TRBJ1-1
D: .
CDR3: CAIPEMRNTEAFF
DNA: TGTGCCATCCCCGAGATGAGGAACACTGAAGCTTTCTTT

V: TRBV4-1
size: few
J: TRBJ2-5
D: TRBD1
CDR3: CASSQVIWGQQETQYF
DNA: TGCGCCAGCAGCCAAGTTATATGGGGACAGCAAGAGACCCAGTACTTC

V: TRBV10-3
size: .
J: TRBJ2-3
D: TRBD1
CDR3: CAISTKTGTADTQYF
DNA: TGTGCCATCAGTACAAAGACAGGGACCGCAGATACGCAGTATTTT

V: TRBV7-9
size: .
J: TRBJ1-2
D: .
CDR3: CASSLIRETNYGYTF
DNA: TGTGCCAGCAGCTTAATCCGGGAAACTAACTATGGCTACACCTTC

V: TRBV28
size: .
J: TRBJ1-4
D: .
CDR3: CASRPGVAGGEKLFF
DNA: TGTGCCAGCAGGCCCGGTGTAGCGGGGGGGGAAAAACTGTTTTTT

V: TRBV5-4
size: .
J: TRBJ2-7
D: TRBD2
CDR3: CASSREGSRVSEQYF
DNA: TGTGCCAGCAGCAGGGAGGGGTCAAGGGTTTCCGAGCAGTACTTC

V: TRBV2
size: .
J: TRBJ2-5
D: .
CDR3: CASNVPRQETQYF
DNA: TGTGCCAGCAACGTGCCGCGCCAAGAGACCCAGTACTTC

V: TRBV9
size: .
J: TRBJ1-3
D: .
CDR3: CASSVAGSSGNTIYF
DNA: TGTGCCAGCAGCGTAGCTGGGAGCTCTGGAAACACCATATATTTT

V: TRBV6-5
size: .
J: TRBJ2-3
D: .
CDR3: CASSYSQISTTDTQYF
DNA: TGTGCCAGCAGTTACTCTCAGATTTCAACCACAGATACGCAGTATTTT

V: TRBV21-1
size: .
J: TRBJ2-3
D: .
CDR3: CASSKVGLATSTDTQYF
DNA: TGTGCCAGCAGCAAAGTGGGGCTAGCGACTAGCACAGATACGCAGTATTTT

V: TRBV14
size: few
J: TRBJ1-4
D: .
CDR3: CASSQVRQPREKLFF
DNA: TGTGCCAGCAGCCAAGTTCGTCAGCCGAGGGAAAAACTGTTTTTT

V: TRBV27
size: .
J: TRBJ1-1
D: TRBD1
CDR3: CASSGGGSEAFF
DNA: TGTGCCAGCAGCGGAGGGGGCAGTGAAGCTTTCTTT

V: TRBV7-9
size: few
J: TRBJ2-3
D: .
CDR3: CASSFPLASSTDTQYF
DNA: TGTGCCAGCAGCTTCCCACTAGCCTCTAGCACAGATACGCAGTATTTT

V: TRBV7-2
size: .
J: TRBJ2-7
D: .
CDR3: CASSLRVTTGYEQYF
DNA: TGTGCCAGCAGTCTCAGGGTGACGACAGGCTACGAGCAGTACTTC

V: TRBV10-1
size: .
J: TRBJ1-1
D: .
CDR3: CASSESKTAGTEAFF
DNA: TGCGCCAGCAGTGAGTCGAAGACGGCGGGGACTGAAGCTTTCTTT

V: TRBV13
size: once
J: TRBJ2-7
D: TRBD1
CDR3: CASSLQTGPSSYEQYF
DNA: TGTGCCAGCAGCTTACAGACAGGGCCGAGCTCCTACGAGCAGTACTTC

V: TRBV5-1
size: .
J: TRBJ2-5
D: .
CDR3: CASSSSAGQRGETQYF
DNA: TGCGCCAGCAGCTCCTCGGCGGGACAGAGGGGAGAGACCCAGTACTTC

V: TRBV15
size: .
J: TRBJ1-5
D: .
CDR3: CATSRGRFGNQPQHF
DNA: TGTGCCACCAGCAGAGGGCGGTTCGGCAATCAGCCCCAGCATTTT

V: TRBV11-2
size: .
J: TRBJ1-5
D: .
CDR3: CASSLELTQPQHF
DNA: TGTGCCAGCAGCTTAGAACTCACTCAGCCCCAGCATTTT

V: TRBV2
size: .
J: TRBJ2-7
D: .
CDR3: CASSVDSTEQYF
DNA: TGTGCCAGCAGTGTGGACAGTACCGAGCAGTACTTC

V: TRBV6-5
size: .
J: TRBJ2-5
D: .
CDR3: CASNGGVGETQYF
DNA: TGTGCCAGCAACGGGGGAGTTGGAGAGACCCAGTACTTC

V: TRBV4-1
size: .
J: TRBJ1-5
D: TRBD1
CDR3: CASSQVQATGKSNQPQHF
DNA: TGCGCCAGCAGCCAAGTCCAGGCGACAGGGAAGAGCAATCAGCCCCAGCATTTT

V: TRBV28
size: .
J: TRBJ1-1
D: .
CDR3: CASSPPSTKEAFF
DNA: TGTGCCAGCAGTCCCCCCTCGACAAAAGAAGCTTTCTTT

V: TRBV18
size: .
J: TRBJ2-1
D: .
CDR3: CASSPPIGSDEQFF
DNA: TGTGCCAGCTCACCACCCATCGGGAGCGATGAGCAGTTCTTC

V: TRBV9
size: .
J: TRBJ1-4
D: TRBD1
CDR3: CASSATGGDGEKLFF
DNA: TGTGCCAGCAGCGCTACAGGGGGAGATGGTGAAAAACTGTTTTTT

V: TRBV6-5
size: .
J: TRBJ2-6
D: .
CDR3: CASSRRVPGANVLTF
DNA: TGTGCCAGCAGTCGGAGGGTTCCTGGGGCCAACGTCCTGACTTTC

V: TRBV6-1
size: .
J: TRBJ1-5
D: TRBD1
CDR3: CASSIDRGYQPQHF
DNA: TGTGCCAGCAGTATAGACAGGGGGTATCAGCCCCAGCATTTT

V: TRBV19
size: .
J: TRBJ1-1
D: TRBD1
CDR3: CARTPDRGLVRTEAFF
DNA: TGTGCCAGGACTCCGGACAGGGGGCTAGTAAGGACTGAAGCTTTCTTT

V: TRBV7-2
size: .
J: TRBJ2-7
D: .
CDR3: CASSWGGAPYEQYF
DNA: TGTGCCAGCAGCTGGGGGGGCGCCCCCTACGAGCAGTACTTC

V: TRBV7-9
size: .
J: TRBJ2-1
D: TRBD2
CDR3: CASSFTGTSGSTYNEQFF
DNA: TGTGCCAGCAGTTTCACCGGGACTAGCGGGAGTACTTACAATGAGCAGTTCTTC

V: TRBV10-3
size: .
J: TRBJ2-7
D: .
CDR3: CAISESVFGDKAYEQYF
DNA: TGTGCCATCAGTGAGTCTGTGTTCGGGGACAAAGCCTACGAGCAGTACTTC

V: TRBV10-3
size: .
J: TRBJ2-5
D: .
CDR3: CAISGSGGSRKETQYF
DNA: TGTGCCATCAGTGGGTCCGGGGGATCACGGAAAGAGACCCAGTACTTC

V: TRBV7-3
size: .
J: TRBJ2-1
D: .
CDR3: CASSSRLATYNEQFF
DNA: TGTGCCAGCAGCTCCCGCCTAGCGACTTACAATGAGCAGTTCTTC

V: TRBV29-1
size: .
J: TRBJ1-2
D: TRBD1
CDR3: CSVTFDRAYGYTF
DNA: TGCAGCGTGACCTTTGACAGGGCCTATGGCTACACCTTC

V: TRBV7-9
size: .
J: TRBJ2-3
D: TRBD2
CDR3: CASSFSSGRYTSTDTQYF
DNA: TGTGCCAGCAGCTTTTCTAGCGGGAGGTACACTAGCACAGATACGCAGTATTTT

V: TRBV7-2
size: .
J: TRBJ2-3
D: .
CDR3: CASSDPRGADTQYF
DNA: TGTGCCAGCAGCGACCCCAGGGGAGCAGATACGCAGTATTTT

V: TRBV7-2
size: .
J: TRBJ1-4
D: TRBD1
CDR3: CASSSRTGNEKLFF
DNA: TGTGCCAGCAGCTCTCGGACAGGGAATGAAAAACTGTTTTTT

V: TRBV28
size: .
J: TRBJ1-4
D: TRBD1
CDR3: CASSILTGGVFF
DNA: TGTGCCAGCAGTATACTCACAGGGGGGGTGTTTTTT

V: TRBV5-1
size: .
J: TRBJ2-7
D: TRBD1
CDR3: CASSPGTVNYEQYF
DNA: TGCGCCAGCAGCCCCGGGACAGTTAACTACGAGCAGTACTTC

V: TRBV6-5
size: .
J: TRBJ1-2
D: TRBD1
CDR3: CASSSGGDAYGYTF
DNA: TGTGCCAGCAGTTCAGGGGGCGATGCCTATGGCTACACCTTC